The rows below give T cell receptor beta chains drawn from one sample of a study of T cell responses to AZD1222 COVID-19 vaccine. Here immunoSEQ multiplex PCR was the method, and the copy in TCRdb shows in-frame clones only, minus some. In the table there are 95,000 to 120,000 clones, 88% of which are singletons. Sequenced material: peripheral blood, taken 28 days after the second AZD1222 dose. The receptors originated from an adult who received the AZD1222 COVID-19 vaccine. The CDR3 runs from the conserved cysteine through the conserved F or W. A D gene is named only where the DNA matches it firmly.

D gene,V gene,CDR3 protein
-,TRBV5-5,CASSLSGGAATEAFF
-,TRBV7-3,CASSANVVGRMNTEAFF
-,TRBV5-1,CASSLEGGSALETQYF
TRBD1,TRBV28,CASILGDRVDQPQHF
TRBD1,TRBV10-1,CASSELGSGGQGLNQPQHF
-,TRBV27,CASSLYYGLEADTQYF
-,TRBV5-1,CASSLSSGPEQYF
TRBD1,TRBV6-2/TRBV6-3,CASSYSNVAGRGHNYGYTF
-,TRBV10-3,CAIMSTGANVLTF
-,TRBV6-5,CASSLGSRGYTF
-,TRBV24-1,CATSSWDQETQYF
-,TRBV3-1/TRBV3-2,CASSLNEQFF
-,TRBV5-1,CASSGGGAGGSYYEQYF
-,TRBV3-1/TRBV3-2,CASSQPQDSEQFF
-,TRBV6-5,CASRTETAGSGELFF
-,TRBV5-4,CASSLGQVGAYEQYF
TRBD1,TRBV24-1,CATSDNDRVGGYTF